Listed below are T cell receptor beta chains from one sample, sequenced in a study of technical replicates of blood from a few donors. Measured with immunoSEQ multiplex PCR; TCRdb has only the in-frame clones, and not every one. The table shows around 50,000 clones, with roughly 95% occurring only once. Sequencing input: T cells isolated from PBMCs. The receptor set was obtained from a human donor in good health. Each CDR3 is given without its conserved first and last residue. Fields, in order: J gene, V gene, CDR3 protein.

j_gene: TRBJ2-7
v_gene: TRBV28
CDR3aa: ASSSPTRDRGYEQY

j_gene: NA
v_gene: TRBV7-9
CDR3aa: ASSRAGDYLTYEQY

j_gene: TRBJ2-3
v_gene: TRBV4-1
CDR3aa: ASARGDSSTDTQY

j_gene: TRBJ2-1
v_gene: TRBV9
CDR3aa: ASRDTTKNEQF

j_gene: TRBJ1-1
v_gene: TRBV9
CDR3aa: ASSVGGDTEAF

j_gene: TRBJ2-7
v_gene: TRBV4-3
CDR3aa: ASSQTATGFYEQY

j_gene: TRBJ1-2
v_gene: TRBV7-8
CDR3aa: ASSPYSWVEPANGYT

j_gene: TRBJ2-7
v_gene: TRBV2
CDR3aa: ASSETFGTGGYEQY

j_gene: TRBJ1-2
v_gene: TRBV30
CDR3aa: AWGLLQGSYGYT

j_gene: TRBJ2-3
v_gene: TRBV15
CDR3aa: ATIHLTGEGRTDTQY

j_gene: TRBJ1-2
v_gene: TRBV6-1
CDR3aa: ASSDTGTGYT

j_gene: TRBJ1-1
v_gene: TRBV9
CDR3aa: ASSWRQGGSTEAF

j_gene: TRBJ2-5
v_gene: TRBV7-3
CDR3aa: ASSLSPGQGNEETQY

j_gene: TRBJ2-1
v_gene: TRBV19
CDR3aa: ASSVLAGVGNEQF

j_gene: TRBJ1-2
v_gene: TRBV28
CDR3aa: ASSLGHPNYGYT

j_gene: TRBJ1-5
v_gene: TRBV5-1
CDR3aa: ASSSGTGGNQPQH

j_gene: TRBJ1-1
v_gene: TRBV11-2
CDR3aa: ASSLRPDSFTLNTEAF

j_gene: TRBJ2-7
v_gene: TRBV28
CDR3aa: ASRPDRGRFYEQY

j_gene: TRBJ2-3
v_gene: TRBV4-3
CDR3aa: ASSQDQLAGDTQY

j_gene: TRBJ1-1
v_gene: TRBV19
CDR3aa: ASPYRVGTEAF

j_gene: TRBJ2-7
v_gene: TRBV5-1
CDR3aa: ASSLLAGPSYEQY

j_gene: TRBJ2-1
v_gene: TRBV25-1
CDR3aa: ASSEGTSAPYNEQF

j_gene: TRBJ1-5
v_gene: TRBV28
CDR3aa: ASSFPYVDSTIGGINQPQH

j_gene: TRBJ2-1
v_gene: TRBV29-1
CDR3aa: SVARDRDNNEQF

j_gene: TRBJ1-4
v_gene: TRBV6-4
CDR3aa: ASSDPGQGDEKLF

j_gene: TRBJ2-7
v_gene: TRBV11-1
CDR3aa: ASSRGPGREQY

j_gene: TRBJ2-7
v_gene: TRBV7-2
CDR3aa: ASSLGDRGIYEQY

j_gene: TRBJ2-2
v_gene: TRBV5-6
CDR3aa: ASSFGTGGFGELF

j_gene: TRBJ2-3
v_gene: TRBV9
CDR3aa: ASSVAGGPDTQY

j_gene: TRBJ2-7
v_gene: TRBV19
CDR3aa: ASRFSHSFYEQY

j_gene: TRBJ1-1
v_gene: TRBV30
CDR3aa: AGGQDNTEAF

j_gene: TRBJ2-7
v_gene: TRBV28
CDR3aa: ASSLSVINEQY

j_gene: TRBJ1-2
v_gene: TRBV6-4
CDR3aa: ASSPGTVLTNYGYT

j_gene: TRBJ2-7
v_gene: TRBV7-9
CDR3aa: ASSLVASGVEQY

j_gene: TRBJ2-1
v_gene: TRBV28
CDR3aa: ASSFIQESYNEQF

j_gene: TRBJ1-2
v_gene: TRBV11-2
CDR3aa: ASSPLPGDETNYGYT

j_gene: TRBJ2-1
v_gene: TRBV4-3
CDR3aa: ASSQHRGYNEQF

j_gene: TRBJ1-5
v_gene: TRBV18
CDR3aa: ASSPHSDQPQH

j_gene: TRBJ1-2
v_gene: TRBV28
CDR3aa: ASSSEGGNRGYT

j_gene: TRBJ2-3
v_gene: TRBV5-1
CDR3aa: ASSLRGGTGSTDTQY

j_gene: TRBJ1-2
v_gene: TRBV27
CDR3aa: ASSLSRWTEIYGYT

j_gene: TRBJ2-6
v_gene: TRBV5-4
CDR3aa: ASRDSSGANVLT